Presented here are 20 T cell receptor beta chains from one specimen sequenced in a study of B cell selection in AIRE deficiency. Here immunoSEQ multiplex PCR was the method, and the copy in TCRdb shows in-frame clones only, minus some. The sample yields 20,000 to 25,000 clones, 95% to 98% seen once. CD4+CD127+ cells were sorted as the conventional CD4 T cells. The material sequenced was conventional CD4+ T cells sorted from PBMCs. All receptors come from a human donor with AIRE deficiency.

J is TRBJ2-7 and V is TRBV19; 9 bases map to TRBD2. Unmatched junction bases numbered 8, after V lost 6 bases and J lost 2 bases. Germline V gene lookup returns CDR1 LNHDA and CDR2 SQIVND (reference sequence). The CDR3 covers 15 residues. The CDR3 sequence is CASRTSGKGTYEQYF. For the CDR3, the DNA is TGTGCCAGTAGGACTAGCGGAAAGGGCACCTACGAGCAGTACTTC.

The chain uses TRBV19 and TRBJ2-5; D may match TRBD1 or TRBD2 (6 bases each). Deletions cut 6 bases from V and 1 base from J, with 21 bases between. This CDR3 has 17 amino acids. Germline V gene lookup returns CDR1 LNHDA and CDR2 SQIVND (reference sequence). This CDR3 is CASSNVPGRGGQETQYF. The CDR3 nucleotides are TGTGCCAGTAGCAATGTCCCGGGCAGGGGAGGCCAAGAGACCCAGTACTTC.

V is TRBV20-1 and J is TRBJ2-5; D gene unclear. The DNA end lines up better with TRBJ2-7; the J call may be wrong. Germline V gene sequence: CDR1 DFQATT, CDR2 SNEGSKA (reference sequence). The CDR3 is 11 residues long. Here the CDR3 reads CSADDTYEQYF. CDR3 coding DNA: TGCAGTGCAGATGACACCTACGAGCAGTACTTC.

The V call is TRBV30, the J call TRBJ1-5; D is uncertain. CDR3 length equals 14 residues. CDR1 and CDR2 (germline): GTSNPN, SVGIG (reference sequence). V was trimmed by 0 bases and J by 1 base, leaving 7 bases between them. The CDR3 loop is CAWSVTRSNQPQHF. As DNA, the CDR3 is TGTGCCTGGAGTGTAACGAGGAGCAATCAGCCCCAGCATTTT.

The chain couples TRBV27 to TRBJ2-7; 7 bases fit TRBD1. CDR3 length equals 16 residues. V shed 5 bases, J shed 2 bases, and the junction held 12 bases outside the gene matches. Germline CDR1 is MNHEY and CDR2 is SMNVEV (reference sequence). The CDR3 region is CASSPTAPGTAYEQYF. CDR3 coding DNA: TGTGCCAGCAGTCCCACAGCTCCCGGGACAGCCTACGAGCAGTACTTC.

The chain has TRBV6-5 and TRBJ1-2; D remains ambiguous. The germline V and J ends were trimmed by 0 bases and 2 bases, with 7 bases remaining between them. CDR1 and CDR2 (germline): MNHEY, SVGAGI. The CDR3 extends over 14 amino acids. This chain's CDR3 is CASSYSSLNYGYTF. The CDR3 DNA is TGTGCCAGCAGTTACTCAAGTCTAAACTATGGCTACACCTTC.

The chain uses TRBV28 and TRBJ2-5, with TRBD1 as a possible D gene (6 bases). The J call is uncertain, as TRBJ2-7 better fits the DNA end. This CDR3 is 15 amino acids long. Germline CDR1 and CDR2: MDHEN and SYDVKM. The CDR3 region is CASSTYSTGSHEQYF. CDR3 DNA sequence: TGTGCCAGCAGTACCTACTCCACAGGGTCCCACGAGCAGTACTTC.

The CDR3 DNA sequence: TGTGCCAGCAGTCACCAAGAGACCCAGTACTTC. It encodes CASSHQETQYF. The chain is built from TRBV27 and TRBJ2-5; D ambiguous. The V gene lost 5 bases and the J gene lost 0 bases, with 1 base spanning the gap. Germline CDR1 is MNHEY and CDR2 is SMNVEV (reference sequence). This CDR3 comprises 11 residues.

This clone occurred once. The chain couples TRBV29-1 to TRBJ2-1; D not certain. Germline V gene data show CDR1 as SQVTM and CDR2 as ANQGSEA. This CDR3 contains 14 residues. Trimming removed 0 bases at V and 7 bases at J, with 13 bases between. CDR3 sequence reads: CSVEDFRKGNEQFF. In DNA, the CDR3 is TGCAGCGTTGAAGACTTTAGGAAAGGGAATGAGCAGTTCTTC.

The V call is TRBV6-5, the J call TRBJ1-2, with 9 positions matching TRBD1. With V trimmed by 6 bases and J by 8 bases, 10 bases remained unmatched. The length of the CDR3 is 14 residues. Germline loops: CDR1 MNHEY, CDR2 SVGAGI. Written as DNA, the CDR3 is TGTGCCAGCAGGGGCGGACAGGGGAGTCGAGGCTACACCTTC. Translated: CASRGGQGSRGYTF.

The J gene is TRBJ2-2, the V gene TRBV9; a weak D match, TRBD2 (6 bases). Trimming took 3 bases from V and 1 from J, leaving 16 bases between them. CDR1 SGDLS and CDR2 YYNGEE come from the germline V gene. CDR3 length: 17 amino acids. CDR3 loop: CASSEGRRRENTGELFF. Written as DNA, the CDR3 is TGTGCCAGCAGCGAGGGGCGGAGGCGGGAGAACACCGGGGAGCTGTTTTTT.

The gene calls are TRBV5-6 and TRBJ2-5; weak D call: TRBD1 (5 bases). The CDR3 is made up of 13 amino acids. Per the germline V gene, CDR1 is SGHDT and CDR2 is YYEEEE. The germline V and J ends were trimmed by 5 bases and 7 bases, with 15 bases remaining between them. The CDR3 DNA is TGTGCCAGCAGGGACACCCAGCTGGGGACCCAGTACTTC. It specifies CASRDTQLGTQYF.

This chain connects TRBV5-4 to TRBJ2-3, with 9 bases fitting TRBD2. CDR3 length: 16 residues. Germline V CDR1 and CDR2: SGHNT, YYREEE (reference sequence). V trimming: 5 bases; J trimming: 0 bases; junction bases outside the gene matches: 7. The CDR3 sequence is CASRSGTSLSTDTQYF. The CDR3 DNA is TGTGCCAGCAGATCCGGGACTAGCTTGAGCACAGATACGCAGTATTTT.

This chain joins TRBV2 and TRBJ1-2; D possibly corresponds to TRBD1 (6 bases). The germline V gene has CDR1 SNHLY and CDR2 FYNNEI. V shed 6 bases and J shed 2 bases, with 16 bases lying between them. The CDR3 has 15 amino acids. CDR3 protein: CASRGGTRINYGYTF. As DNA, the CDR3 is TGTGCCAGCAGGGGCGGGACACGCATAAACTATGGCTACACCTTC.

CDR3 region: CASSTGDRPTEAFF. CDR3 DNA sequence: TGTGCCAGCAGTACTGGGGACCGTCCCACTGAAGCTTTCTTT. This chain joins TRBV28 and TRBJ1-1; the D gene is possibly TRBD1 (5 bases). The CDR3 has 14 residues. V was pared by 5 bases and J by 4 bases, with 14 bases between. The germline V gene has CDR1 MDHEN and CDR2 SYDVKM.

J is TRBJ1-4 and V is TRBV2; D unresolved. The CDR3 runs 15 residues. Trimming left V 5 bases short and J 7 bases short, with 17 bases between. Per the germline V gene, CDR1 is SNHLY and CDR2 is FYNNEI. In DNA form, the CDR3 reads TGTGCCAGCAGTTTTTCAGGCGGCGGAAGTGAAAAACTGTTTTTT. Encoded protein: CASSFSGGGSEKLFF.

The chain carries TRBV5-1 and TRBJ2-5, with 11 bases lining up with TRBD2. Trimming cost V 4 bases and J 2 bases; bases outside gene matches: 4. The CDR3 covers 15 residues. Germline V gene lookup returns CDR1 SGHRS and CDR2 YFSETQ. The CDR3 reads CASSALAGEQETQYF. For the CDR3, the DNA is TGCGCCAGCAGCGCACTAGCGGGGGAACAAGAGACCCAGTACTTC.

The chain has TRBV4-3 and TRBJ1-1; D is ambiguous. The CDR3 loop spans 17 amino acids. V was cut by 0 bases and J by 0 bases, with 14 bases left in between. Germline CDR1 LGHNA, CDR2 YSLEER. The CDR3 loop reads CASSQDIGYDMNTEAFF. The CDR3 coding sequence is TGCGCCAGCAGCCAAGATATCGGCTATGACATGAACACTGAAGCTTTCTTT.

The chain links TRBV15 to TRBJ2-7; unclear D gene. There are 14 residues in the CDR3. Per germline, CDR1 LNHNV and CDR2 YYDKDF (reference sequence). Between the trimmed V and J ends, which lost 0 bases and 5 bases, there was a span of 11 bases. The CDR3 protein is CATSRDQLSHEQYF. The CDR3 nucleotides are TGTGCCACCAGCAGAGATCAACTGAGCCACGAGCAGTACTTC.

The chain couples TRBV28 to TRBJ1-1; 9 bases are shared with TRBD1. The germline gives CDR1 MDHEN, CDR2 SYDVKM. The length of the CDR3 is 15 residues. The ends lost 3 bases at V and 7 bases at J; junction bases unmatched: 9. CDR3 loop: CASSFSGTGRDEAFF. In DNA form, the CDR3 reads TGTGCCAGCAGTTTCTCGGGGACAGGGCGGGATGAAGCTTTCTTT.